This T cell receptor (beta chain) was sequenced for a study of radiotherapy plus CTLA-4 blockade in lung cancer. Profiled with immunoSEQ multiplex PCR; TCRdb holds only in-frame clones, not every one. The table lists roughly 42,000 clones, around 63% of them singletons, with around a sixth in the top ten. This clone appeared a single time. Germline V gene sequence: CDR1 MNHEY, CDR2 SVGAGI. There are 15 residues in the CDR3. The V end lost 6 bases, the J end lost 0 bases, and 14 bases lay between the germline ends. This sample comprised peripheral blood, obtained from a patient treated with radiotherapy plus ipilimumab. This TCR was sampled from a human donor with non-small cell lung cancer who had a partial response to radiotherapy plus ipilimumab. The V call is TRBV6-5, the J call TRBJ1-2; D may be TRBD1 (5 bases). The CDR3 spells CASREEGRTNYGYTF. CDR3 DNA sequence: TGTGCCAGCAGGGAGGAGGGACGGACTAACTATGGCTACACCTTC.